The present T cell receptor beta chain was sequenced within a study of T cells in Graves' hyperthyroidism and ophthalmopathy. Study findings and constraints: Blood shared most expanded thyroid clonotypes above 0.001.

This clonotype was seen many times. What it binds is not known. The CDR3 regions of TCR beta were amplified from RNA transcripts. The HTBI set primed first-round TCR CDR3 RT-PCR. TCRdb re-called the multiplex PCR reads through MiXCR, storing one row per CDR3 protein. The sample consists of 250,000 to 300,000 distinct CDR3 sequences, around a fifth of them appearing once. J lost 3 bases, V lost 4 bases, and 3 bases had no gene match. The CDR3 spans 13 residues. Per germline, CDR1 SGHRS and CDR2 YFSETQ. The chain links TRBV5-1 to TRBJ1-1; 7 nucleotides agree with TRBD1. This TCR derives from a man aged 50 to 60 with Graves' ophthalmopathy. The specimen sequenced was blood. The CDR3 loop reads CASSPGGDTEAFF. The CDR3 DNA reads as TGCGCCAGCAGCCCAGGGGGTGACACTGAAGCTTTCTTT.